This TCR beta chain was recorded in a study of beta chain features in type 1 diabetes. General study points: For Type 1 diabetes patients, all four CD4+ subsets carried TCRB CDR3s that were moderately but significantly shorter.

The CDR3 totals 14 residues. Germline V CDR1 and CDR2: MDHEN, SYDVKM. V shed 7 bases and J shed 2 bases, with 14 bases lying between them. Notes on this clone: The antigen remains undetermined.

All of the isolated RNA was reverse transcribed, so expressed TCRB transcripts were sequenced. Data came from immunoSEQ multiplex PCR; TCRdb stores just in-frame clones and leaves some out. This sample has approximately 730,000 clones, with about an eighth found just once. Material for sequencing was naive CD4+ T cells from blood. This chain joins TRBV28 and TRBJ1-2, with D perhaps TRBD1 (6 bases). The sequence was obtained from a man aged 18 to 30 with type 1 diabetes. CDR3: CASNPTGLNYGYTF. In DNA, the CDR3 is TGTGCCAGCAATCCTACAGGGCTCAACTATGGCTACACCTTC.